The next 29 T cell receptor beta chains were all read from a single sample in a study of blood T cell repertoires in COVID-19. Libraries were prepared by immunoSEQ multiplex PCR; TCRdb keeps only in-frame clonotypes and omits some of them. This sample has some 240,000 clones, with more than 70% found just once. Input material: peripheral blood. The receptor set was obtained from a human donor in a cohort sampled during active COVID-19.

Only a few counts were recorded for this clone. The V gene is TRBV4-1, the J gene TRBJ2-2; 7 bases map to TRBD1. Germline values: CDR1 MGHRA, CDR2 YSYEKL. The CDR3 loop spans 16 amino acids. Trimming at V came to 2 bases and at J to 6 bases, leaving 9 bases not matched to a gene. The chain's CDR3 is CASSQSRQGIAGELFF. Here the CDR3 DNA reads TGCGCCAGCAGCCAATCGAGACAGGGCATAGCCGGGGAGCTGTTTTTT.

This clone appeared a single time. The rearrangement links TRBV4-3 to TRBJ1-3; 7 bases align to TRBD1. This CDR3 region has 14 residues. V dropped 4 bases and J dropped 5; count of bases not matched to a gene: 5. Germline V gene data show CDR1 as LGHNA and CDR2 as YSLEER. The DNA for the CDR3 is TGCGCCAGCAGCCCCGGGACAGTACGAAACACCATATATTTT. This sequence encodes CASSPGTVRNTIYF.

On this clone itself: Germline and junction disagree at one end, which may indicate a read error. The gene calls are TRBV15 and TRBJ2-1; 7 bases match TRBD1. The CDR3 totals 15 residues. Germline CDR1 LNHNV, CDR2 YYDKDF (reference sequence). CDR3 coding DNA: TGTGCCACCGGCAGCTTCACAGGGGCCTACAATGAGCAGTTCTTC. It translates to CATGSFTGAYNEQFF.

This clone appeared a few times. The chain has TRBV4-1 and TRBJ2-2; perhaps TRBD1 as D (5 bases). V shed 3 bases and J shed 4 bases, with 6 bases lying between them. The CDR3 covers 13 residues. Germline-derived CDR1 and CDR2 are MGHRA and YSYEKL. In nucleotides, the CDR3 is TGCGCCAGCAGCCATGGGGCCACCGGGGAGCTGTTTTTT. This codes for CASSHGATGELFF.

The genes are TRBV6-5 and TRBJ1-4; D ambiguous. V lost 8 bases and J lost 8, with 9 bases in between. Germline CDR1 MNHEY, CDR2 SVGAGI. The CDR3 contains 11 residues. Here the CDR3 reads CASEGDEKLFF. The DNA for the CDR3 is TGTGCCAGCGAGGGAGACGAAAAACTGTTTTTT.

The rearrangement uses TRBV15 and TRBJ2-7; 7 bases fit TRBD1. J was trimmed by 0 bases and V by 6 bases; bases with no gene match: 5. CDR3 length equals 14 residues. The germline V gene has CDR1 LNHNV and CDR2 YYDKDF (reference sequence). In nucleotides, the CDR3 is TGTGCCACCAGGAGGGACAGTAGCTCCTACGAGCAGTACTTC. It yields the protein CATRRDSSSYEQYF.

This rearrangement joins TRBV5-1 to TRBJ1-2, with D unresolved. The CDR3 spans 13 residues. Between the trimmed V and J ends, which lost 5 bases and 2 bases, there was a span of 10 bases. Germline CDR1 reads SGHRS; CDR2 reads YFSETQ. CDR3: CASSINSNYGYTF. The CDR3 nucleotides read TGCGCCAGCAGTATTAACAGCAACTATGGCTACACCTTC.

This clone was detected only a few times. In nucleotides, the CDR3 is TGTGCCAGTAGTATAGATTGGGGGACATCCTTCTACAATGAGCAGTTCTTC. Protein sequence: CASSIDWGTSFYNEQFF. The chain employs TRBV19 and TRBJ2-1; possible D gene TRBD1, 6 bases. CDR1 and CDR2 (germline): LNHDA, SQIVND (reference sequence). Trimming removed 0 bases from V and 3 bases from J, with 15 bases in between. The CDR3 has 17 amino acids.

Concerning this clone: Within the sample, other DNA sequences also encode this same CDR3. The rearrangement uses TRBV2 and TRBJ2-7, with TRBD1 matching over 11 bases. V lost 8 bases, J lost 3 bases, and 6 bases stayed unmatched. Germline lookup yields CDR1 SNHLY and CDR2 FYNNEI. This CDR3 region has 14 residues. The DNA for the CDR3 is TGTGCCAGCCGTACCGGGACAGGGGGCTACGAGCAGTACTTC. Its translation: CASRTGTGGYEQYF.

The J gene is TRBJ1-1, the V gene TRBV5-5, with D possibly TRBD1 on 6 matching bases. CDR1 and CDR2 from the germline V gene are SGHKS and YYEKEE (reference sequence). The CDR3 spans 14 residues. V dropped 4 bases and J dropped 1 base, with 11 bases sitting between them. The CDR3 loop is CASSPGHANTEAFF. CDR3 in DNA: TGTGCCAGCAGCCCGGGACATGCGAACACTGAAGCTTTCTTT.

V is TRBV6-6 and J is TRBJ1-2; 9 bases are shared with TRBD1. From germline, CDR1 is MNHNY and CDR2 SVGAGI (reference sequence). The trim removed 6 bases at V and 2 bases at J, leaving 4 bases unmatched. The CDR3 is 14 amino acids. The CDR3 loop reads CASRRDRANYGYTF. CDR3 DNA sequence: TGTGCCAGCAGGCGGGACAGGGCCAACTATGGCTACACCTTC.

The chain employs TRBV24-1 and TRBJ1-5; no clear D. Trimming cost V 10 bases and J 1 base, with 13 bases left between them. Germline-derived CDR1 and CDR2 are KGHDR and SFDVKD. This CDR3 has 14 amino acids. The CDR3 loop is CATADRGSNQPQHF. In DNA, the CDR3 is TGTGCCACAGCGGACCGTGGCAGCAATCAGCCCCAGCATTTT.

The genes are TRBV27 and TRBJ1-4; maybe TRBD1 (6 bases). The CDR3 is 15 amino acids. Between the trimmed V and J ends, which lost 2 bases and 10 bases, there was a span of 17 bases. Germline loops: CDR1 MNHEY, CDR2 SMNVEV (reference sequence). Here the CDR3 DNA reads TGTGCCAGCAGTTTAGGAGTGGCAGGGGCGAGAAAACTGTTTTTT. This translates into CASSLGVAGARKLFF.

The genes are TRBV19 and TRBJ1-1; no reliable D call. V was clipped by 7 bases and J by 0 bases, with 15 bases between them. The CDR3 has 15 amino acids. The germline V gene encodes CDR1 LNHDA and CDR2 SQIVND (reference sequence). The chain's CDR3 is CASTLQSPMNTEAFF. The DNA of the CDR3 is TGTGCCAGTACTCTACAGTCTCCGATGAACACTGAAGCTTTCTTT.

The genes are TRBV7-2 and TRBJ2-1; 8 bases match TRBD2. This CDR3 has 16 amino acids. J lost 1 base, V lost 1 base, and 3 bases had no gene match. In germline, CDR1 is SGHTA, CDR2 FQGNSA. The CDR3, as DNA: TGTGCCAGCAGCTTAGGTAGCGGGGCTTCCTACAATGAGCAGTTCTTC. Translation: CASSLGSGASYNEQFF. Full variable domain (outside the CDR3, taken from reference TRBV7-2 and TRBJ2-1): GAGVSQSPSNKVTEKGKDVELRCDPISGHTALYWYRQSLGQGLEFLIYFQGNSAPDKSGLPSDRFSAERTGGSVSTLTIQRTQQEDSAVYLCASSLGSGASYNEQFFGPGTRLTVL.

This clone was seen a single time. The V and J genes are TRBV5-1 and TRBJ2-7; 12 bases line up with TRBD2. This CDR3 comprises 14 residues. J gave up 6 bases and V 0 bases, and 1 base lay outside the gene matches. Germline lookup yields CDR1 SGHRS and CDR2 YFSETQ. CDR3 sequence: CASSLGLAGAEQYF. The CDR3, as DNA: TGCGCCAGCAGCTTGGGACTAGCGGGAGCCGAGCAGTACTTC. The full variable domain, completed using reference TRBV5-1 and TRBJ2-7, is KAGVTQTPRYLIKTRGQQVTLSCSPISGHRSVSWYQQTPGQGLQFLFEYFSETQRNKGNFPGRFSGRQFSNSRSEMNVSTLELGDSALYLCASSLGLAGAEQYFGPGTRLTVT.

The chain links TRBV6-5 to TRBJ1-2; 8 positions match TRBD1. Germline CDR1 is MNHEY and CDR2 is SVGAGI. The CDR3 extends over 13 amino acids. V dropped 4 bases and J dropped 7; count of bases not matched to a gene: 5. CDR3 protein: CASSSDRVVGYTF. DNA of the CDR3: TGTGCCAGCAGTTCGGACAGGGTGGTTGGCTACACCTTC.

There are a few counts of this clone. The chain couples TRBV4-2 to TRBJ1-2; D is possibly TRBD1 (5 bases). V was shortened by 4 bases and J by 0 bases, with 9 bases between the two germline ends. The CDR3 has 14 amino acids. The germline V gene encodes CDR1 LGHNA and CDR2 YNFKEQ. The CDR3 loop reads CASSLQETNYGYTF. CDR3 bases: TGTGCCAGCAGCCTACAGGAAACTAACTATGGCTACACCTTC.

CDR3 bases: TGTGCCAGCAGTTTAAGCGATCGGCACACTGAAGCTTTCTTT. Translated, it gives CASSLSDRHTEAFF. The V and J genes are TRBV28 and TRBJ1-1; D is unresolved. CDR1 is MDHEN, CDR2 SYDVKM, per germline. Trimming removed 2 bases from V and 3 bases from J, with 10 bases in between. This CDR3 is 14 amino acids long.

The CDR3 loop reads CASSGQYQETQYF. Here the CDR3 DNA reads TGTGCCAGCAGCGGACAGTACCAAGAGACCCAGTACTTC. The chain uses TRBV7-2 and TRBJ2-5, with D possibly being TRBD1 (6 bases). This CDR3 has 13 amino acids. V gave up 5 bases and J gave up 0 bases, with 7 bases separating them. Germline V gene lookup returns CDR1 SGHTA and CDR2 FQGNSA.

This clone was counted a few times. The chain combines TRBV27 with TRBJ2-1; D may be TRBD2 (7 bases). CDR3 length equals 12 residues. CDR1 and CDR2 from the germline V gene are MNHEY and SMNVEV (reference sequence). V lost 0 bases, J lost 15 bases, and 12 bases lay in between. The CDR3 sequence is CASSLSGGLGFF. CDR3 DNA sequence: TGTGCCAGCAGTTTATCGGGGGGGCTGGGGTTCTTC.

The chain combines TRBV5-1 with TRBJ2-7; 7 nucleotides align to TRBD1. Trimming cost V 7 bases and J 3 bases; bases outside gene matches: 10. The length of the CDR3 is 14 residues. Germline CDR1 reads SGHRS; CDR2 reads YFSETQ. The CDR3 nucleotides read TGCGCCAGCTCTTCGCGACAGGGTATCTACGAGCAGTACTTC. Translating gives CASSSRQGIYEQYF.

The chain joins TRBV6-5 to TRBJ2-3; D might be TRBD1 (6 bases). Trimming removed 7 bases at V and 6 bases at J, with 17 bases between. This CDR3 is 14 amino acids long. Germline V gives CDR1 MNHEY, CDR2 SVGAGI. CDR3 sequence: CASMTGTARDTQYF. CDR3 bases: TGTGCCAGCATGACAGGTACAGCGCGGGATACGCAGTATTTT.

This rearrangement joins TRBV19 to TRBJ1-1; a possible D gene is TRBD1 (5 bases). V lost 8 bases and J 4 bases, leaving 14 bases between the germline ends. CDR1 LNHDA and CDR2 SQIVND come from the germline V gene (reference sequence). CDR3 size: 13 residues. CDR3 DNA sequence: TGTGCCAGTCGCCCGGGGGGGGGCACTGAAGCTTTCTTT. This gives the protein CASRPGGGTEAFF.

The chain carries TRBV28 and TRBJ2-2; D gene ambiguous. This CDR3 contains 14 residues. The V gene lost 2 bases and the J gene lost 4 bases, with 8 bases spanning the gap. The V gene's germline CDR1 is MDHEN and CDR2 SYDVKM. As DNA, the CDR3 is TGTGCCAGCAGTTTACGTACGAGCACCGGGGAGCTGTTTTTT. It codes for CASSLRTSTGELFF.

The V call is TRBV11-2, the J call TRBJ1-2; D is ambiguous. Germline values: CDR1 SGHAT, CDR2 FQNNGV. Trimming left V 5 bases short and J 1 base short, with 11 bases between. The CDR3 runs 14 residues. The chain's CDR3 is CASSPGVRNYGYTF. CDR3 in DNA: TGTGCCAGCAGCCCCGGGGTCCGTAACTATGGCTACACCTTC.

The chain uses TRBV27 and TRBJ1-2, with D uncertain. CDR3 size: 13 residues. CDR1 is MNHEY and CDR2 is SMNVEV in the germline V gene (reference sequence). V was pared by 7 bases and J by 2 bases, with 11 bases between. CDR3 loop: CASTRAGNYGYTF. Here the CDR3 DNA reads TGTGCCAGCACCCGAGCGGGAAACTATGGCTACACCTTC.

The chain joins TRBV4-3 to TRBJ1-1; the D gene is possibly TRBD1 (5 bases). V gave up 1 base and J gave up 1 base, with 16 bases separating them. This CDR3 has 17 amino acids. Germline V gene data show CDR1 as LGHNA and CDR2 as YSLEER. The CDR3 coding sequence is TGCGCCAGCAGCCAAGGACTGTTTAACAGGCCGAACACTGAAGCTTTCTTT. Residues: CASSQGLFNRPNTEAFF.

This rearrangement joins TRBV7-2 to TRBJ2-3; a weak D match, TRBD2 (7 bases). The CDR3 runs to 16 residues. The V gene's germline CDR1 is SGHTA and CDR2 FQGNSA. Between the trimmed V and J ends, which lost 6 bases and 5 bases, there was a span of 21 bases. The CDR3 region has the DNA TGTGCCAGCAGTCCAAGAGGGGGGGATCTGATAGATACGCAGTATTTT. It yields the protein CASSPRGGDLIDTQYF.